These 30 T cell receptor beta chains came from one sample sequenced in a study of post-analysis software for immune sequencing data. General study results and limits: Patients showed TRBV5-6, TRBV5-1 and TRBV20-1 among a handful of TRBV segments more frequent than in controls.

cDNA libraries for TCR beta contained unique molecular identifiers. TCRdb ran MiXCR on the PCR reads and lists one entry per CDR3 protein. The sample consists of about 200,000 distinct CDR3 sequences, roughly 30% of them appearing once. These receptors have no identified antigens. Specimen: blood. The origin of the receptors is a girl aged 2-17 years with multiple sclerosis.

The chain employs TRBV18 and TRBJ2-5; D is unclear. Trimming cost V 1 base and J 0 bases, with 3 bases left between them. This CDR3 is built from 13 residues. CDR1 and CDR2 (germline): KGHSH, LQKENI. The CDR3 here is CASSPRHQETQYF. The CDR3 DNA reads TGTGCCAGCTCACCACGACACCAAGAGACCCAGTACTTC.

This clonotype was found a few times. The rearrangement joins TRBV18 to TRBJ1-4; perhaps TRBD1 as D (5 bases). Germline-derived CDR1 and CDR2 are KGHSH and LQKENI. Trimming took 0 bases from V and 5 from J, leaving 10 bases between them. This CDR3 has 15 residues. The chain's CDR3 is CASSPPTGRNEKLFF. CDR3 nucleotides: TGTGCCAGCTCACCACCTACAGGCCGAAATGAAAAACTGTTTTTT.

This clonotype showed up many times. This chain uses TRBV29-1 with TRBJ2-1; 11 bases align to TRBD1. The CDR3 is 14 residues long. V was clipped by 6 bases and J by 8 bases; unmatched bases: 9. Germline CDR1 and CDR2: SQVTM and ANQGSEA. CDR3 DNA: TGCAGCGTGCCGGGACAGGGGGTCATGGATGAGCAGTTCTTC. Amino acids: CSVPGQGVMDEQFF.

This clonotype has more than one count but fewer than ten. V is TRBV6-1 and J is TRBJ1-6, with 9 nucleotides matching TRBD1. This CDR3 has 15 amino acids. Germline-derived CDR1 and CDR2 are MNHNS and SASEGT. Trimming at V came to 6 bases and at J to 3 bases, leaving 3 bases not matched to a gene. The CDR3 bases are TGTGCCAGCAGCCCGACAGGGGGCTATAATTCACCCCTCCACTTT. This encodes CASSPTGGYNSPLHF.

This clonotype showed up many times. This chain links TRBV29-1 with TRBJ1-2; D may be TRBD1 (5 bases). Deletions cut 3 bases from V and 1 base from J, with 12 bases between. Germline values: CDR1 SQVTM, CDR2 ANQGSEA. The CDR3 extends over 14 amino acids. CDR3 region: CSVDRDRLNYGYTF. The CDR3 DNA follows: TGCAGCGTTGACCGGGACCGACTTAACTATGGCTACACCTTC.

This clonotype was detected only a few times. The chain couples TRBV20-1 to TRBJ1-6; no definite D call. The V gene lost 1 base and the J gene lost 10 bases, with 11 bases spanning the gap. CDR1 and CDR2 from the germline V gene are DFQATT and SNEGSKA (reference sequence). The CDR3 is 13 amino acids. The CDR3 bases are TGCAGTGCTAGAGGCGGATCGAACTCACCCCTCCACTTT. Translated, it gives CSARGGSNSPLHF.

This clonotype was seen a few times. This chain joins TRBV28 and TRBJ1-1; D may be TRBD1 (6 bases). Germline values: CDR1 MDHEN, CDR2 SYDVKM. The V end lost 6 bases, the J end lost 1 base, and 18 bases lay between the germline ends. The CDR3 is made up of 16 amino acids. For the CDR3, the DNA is TGTGCCAGCAGCCCAAGGGGGGAATTGGAGAACACTGAAGCTTTCTTT. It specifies CASSPRGELENTEAFF.

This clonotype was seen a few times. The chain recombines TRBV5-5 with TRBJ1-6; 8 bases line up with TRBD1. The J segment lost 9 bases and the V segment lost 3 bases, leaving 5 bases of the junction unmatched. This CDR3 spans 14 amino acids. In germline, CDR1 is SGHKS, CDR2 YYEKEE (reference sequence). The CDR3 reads CASSSRTGFSPLHF. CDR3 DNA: TGTGCCAGCAGCTCCCGGACAGGGTTTTCACCCCTCCACTTT.

The CDR3 protein is CASTRDRDRIRSGYGYTF. The CDR3, as DNA: TGTGCCAGCACCCGAGACCGGGACAGGATAAGGTCCGGCTATGGCTACACCTTC. J is TRBJ1-2 and V is TRBV12-3 or TRBV12-4; 8 nucleotides align to TRBD1. V was clipped by 7 bases and J by 4 bases; unmatched bases: 20. The CDR3 extends over 18 amino acids.

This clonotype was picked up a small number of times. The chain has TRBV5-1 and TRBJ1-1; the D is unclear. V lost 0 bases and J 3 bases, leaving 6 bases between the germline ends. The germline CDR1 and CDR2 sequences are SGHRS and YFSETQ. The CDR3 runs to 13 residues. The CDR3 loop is CASSLEKYTEAFF. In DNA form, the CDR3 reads TGCGCCAGCAGCTTGGAAAAGTACACTGAAGCTTTCTTT.

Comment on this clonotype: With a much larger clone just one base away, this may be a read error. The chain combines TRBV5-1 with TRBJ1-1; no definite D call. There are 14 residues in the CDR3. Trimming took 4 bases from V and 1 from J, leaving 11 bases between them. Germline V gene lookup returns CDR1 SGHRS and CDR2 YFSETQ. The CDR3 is CASSMNDPNTEAFF. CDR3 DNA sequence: TGCGCCAGCAGCATGAACGACCCGAACACTGAAGCTTTCTTT. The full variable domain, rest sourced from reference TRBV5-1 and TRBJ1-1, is KAGVTQTPRYLIKTRGQQVTLSCSPISGHRSVSWYQQTPGQGLQFLFEYFSETQRNKGNFPGRFSGRQFSNSRSEMNVSTLELGDSALYLCASSMNDPNTEAFFGQGTRLTVV.

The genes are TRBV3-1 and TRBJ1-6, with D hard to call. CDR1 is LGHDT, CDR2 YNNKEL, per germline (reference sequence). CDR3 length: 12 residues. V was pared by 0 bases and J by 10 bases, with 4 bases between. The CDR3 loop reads CASSQDQSPLHF. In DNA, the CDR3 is TGTGCCAGCAGCCAAGATCAATCACCCCTCCACTTT.

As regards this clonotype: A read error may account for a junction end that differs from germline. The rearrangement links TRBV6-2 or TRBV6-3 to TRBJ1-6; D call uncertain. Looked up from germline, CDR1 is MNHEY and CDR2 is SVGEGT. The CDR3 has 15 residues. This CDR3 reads CASSYSVLLDSPPHF. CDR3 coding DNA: TGTGCCAGCAGTTACTCGGTGCTCTTGGATTCACCCCCCCACTTT.

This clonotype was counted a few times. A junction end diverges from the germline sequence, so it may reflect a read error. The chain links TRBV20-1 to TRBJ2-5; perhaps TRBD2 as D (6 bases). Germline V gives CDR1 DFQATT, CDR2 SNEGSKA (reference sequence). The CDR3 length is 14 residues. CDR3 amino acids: CSARLLARKETQYF. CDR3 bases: TGCAGTGCTAGACTGCTAGCGCGAAAAGAGACCCAGTATTTC.

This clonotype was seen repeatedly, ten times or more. The CDR3 spells CASSLERSYNEQFF. The DNA for the CDR3 is TGCGCCAGCAGCTTGGAACGGTCCTACAATGAGCAGTTCTTC. V gene TRBV5-1 combines with J gene TRBJ2-1, with D unclear. CDR1 and CDR2 from the germline V gene are SGHRS and YFSETQ. CDR3 size: 14 residues. The ends were cut back, 0 bases at V and 1 base at J, with 5 bases in the middle.

CDR3 region: CASSVTSGGALEQFF. CDR3 nucleotides: TGTGCCAGCAGCGTAACTAGCGGGGGGGCCCTTGAGCAGTTCTTC. The chain links TRBV9 to TRBJ2-1; 13 bases agree with TRBD2. Trimming at V came to 1 base and at J to 9 bases, leaving 4 bases not matched to a gene. The CDR3 is 15 amino acids. Germline V gives CDR1 SGDLS, CDR2 YYNGEE.

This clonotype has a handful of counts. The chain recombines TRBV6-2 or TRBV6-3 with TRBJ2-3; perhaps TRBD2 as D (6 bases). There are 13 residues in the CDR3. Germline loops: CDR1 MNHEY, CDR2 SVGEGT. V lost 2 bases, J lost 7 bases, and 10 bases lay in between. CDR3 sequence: CASSYRTINTQYF. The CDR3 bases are TGTGCCAGCAGTTACCGGACTATCAATACGCAGTATTTT.

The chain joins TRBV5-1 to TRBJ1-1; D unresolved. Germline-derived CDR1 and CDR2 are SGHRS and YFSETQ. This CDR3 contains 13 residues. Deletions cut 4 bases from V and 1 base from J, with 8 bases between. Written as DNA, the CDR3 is TGCGCCAGCAGCCGTTCAGGGAACACTGAAGCTTTCTTT. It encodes CASSRSGNTEAFF.

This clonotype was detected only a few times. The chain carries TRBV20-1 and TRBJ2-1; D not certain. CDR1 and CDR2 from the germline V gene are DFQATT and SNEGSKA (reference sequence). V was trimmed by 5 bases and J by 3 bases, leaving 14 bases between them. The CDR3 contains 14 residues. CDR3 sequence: CSAPPPALYNEQFF. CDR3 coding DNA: TGCAGTGCTCCTCCACCCGCCCTCTACAATGAGCAGTTCTTC.

This chain's CDR3 is CASSVGTIQFF. CDR3 nucleotides: TGTGCCAGCAGTGTAGGGACTATTCAGTTCTTC. The V gene is TRBV6-1, the J gene TRBJ2-1, with 7 positions matching TRBD2. V dropped 4 bases and J dropped 13; count of bases not matched to a gene: 4. This CDR3 spans 11 amino acids. The germline CDR1 and CDR2 sequences are MNHNS and SASEGT.

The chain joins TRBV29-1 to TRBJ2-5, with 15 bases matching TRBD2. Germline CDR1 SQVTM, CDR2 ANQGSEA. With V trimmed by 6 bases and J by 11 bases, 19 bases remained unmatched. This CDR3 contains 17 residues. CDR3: CSVQDPGLAGGHVGQYF. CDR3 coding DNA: TGCAGCGTCCAAGACCCAGGACTAGCGGGGGGGCACGTCGGGCAGTACTTC. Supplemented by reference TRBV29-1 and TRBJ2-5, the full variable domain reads SAVISQKPSRDICQRGTSLTIQCQVDSQVTMMFWYRQQPGQSLTLIATANQGSEATYESGFVIDKFPISRPNLTFSTLTVSNMSPEDSSIYLCSVQDPGLAGGHVGQYFGPGTRLLVL.

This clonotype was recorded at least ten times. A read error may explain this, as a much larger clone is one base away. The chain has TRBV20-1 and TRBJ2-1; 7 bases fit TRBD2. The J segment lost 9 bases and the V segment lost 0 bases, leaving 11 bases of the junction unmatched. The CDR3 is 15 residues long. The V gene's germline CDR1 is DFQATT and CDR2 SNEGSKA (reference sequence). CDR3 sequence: CSARDLGGGPSEQFF. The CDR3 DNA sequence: TGCAGTGCTAGAGATTTGGGGGGAGGGCCGAGTGAGCAGTTCTTC.

CDR3 coding DNA: TGCAGCGGAAGGGACAGGGACACAGATACGCAGTATTTT. Its translation: CSGRDRDTDTQYF. This chain uses TRBV29-1 with TRBJ2-3, with 9 bases lining up with TRBD1. The CDR3 is 13 amino acids. Unmatched junction bases numbered 4, after V lost 7 bases and J lost 2 bases. Germline CDR1 reads SQVTM; CDR2 reads ANQGSEA.

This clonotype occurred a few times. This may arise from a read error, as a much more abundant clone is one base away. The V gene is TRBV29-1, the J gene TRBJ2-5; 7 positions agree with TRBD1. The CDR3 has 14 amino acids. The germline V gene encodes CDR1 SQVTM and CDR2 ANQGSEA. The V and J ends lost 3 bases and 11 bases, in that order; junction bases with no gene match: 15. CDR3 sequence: CSVDGQGVYNEQYF. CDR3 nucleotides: TGCAGCGTTGATGGGCAGGGGGTCTACAATGAGCAGTACTTC. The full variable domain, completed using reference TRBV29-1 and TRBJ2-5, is SAVISQKPSRDICQRGTSLTIQCQVDSQVTMMFWYRQQPGQSLTLIATANQGSEATYESGFVIDKFPISRPNLTFSTLTVSNMSPEDSSIYLCSVDGQGVYNEQYFGPGTRLLVL.

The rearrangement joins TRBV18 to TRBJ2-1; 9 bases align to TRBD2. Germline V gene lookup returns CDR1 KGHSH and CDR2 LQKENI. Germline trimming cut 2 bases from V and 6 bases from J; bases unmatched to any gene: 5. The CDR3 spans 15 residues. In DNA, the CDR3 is TGTGCCAGCTCACCATTAGCGGGGGAGCTCAATGAGCAGTTCTTC. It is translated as CASSPLAGELNEQFF.

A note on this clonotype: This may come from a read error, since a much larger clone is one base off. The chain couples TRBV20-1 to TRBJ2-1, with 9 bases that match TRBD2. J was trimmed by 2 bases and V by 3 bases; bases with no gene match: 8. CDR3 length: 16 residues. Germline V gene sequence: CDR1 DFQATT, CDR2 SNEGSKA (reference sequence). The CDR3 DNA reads TGCAGTGCTAGTTTGGGGCGGGGGGGTACCTACAATGAGCAGTTCTTC. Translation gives CSASLGRGGTYNEQFF.

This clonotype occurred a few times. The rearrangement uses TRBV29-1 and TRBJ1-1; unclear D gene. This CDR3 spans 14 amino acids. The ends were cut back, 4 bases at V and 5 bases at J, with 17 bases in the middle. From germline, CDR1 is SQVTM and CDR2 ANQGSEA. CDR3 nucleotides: TGCAGCGTTGGAGGTGCCCCGACCTTAACTGAAGCTTTCTTT. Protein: CSVGGAPTLTEAFF. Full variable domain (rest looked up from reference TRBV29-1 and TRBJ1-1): SAVISQKPSRDICQRGTSLTIQCQVDSQVTMMFWYRQQPGQSLTLIATANQGSEATYESGFVIDKFPISRPNLTFSTLTVSNMSPEDSSIYLCSVGGAPTLTEAFFGQGTRLTVV.

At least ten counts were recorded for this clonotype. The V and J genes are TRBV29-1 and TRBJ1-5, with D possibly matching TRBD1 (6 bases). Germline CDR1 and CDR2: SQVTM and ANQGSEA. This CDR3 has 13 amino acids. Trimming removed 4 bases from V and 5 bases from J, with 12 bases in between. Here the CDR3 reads CSVGGRGDQPQHF. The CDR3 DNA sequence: TGCAGCGTTGGGGGGCGAGGTGATCAGCCCCAGCATTTT.

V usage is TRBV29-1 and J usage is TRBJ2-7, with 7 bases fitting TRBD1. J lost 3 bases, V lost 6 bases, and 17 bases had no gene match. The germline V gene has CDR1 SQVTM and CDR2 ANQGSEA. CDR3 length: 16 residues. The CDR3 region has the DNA TGCAGCGTGCGGTCGAGACAGGGATCCTCCCGCTACGAGCAGTACTTC. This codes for CSVRSRQGSSRYEQYF.

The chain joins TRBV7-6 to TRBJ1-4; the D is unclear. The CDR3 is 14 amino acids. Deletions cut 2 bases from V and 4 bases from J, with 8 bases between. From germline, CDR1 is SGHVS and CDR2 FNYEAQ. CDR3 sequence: CASSLNPGNEKLFF. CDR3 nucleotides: TGTGCCAGCAGCTTAAACCCCGGTAATGAAAAACTGTTTTTT.